The T cell receptor beta chain described here comes from a study of shared clonotypes between healthy human individuals. Authors' data handling: Filtering differed since immunoSEQ provided only junctions, with no quality scores. Generated by immunoSEQ multiplex PCR, the TCRdb table keeps only in-frame clones and is missing some. V, J and clone size were drawn from that table, and D and trimming were deduced from the DNA. The data hold roughly 500,000 clones, with around 73% observed a single time. Adult donors, all healthy and HIV-negative, had no recent acute infections or vaccinations. The CDR3 runs 11 residues. V was trimmed by 0 bases and J by 9 bases, leaving 9 bases between them. CDR1 is GTSNPN and CDR2 is SVGIG in the germline V gene (reference sequence). Broader study findings: It was anticipated that sequencing depth would influence how many clonotypes donors shared.

About this clone itself: Its antigen is still unknown.

Sequenced: PBMCs. The TCR was taken from a woman aged 40 to 50 in good health. Some clones in this sample may be carry-over from other donors' samples. The rearrangement links TRBV30 to TRBJ2-7; D is unresolved. The CDR3 here is CAWSVRFAQYF. The CDR3 bases are TGTGCCTGGAGTGTACGTTTCGCGCAGTACTTC.